This T cell receptor (beta chain) was identified in a study of cytomegalovirus exposure and HLA in healthy donors. Regarding the study as a whole: As immune exposure information, only CMV serostatus was available.

Points on this clone: Its antigen is unknown. Other nucleotide sequences from this sample produce the same CDR3.

The PCR employed 60 Vbeta primers together with 13 Jbeta primers. Assay: immunoSEQ multiplex PCR; the TCRdb copy retains only in-frame clones and omits some. The listing contains over 200,000 clones. This clonotype was sampled from a woman aged 25 to 39 in good health and CMV-seropositive. The sequenced sample was PBMCs.

In nucleotides, the CDR3 is TGTGCCAGCTCACCGGCGGCAACTAATGAAAAACTGTTTTTT. This codes for CASSPAATNEKLFF. V and J are TRBV18 and TRBJ1-4; no definite D call. V lost 3 bases and J 0 bases, leaving 5 bases between the germline ends. CDR1 is KGHSH, CDR2 LQKENI, per germline. This CDR3 contains 14 residues.